These 22 T cell receptor beta chains were all obtained from the same sample, sequenced in a study of blood T cell repertoires in COVID-19. TCRdb's copy holds only in-frame clones and misses some; the assay was immunoSEQ multiplex PCR. The data show 100,000 to 150,000 clones, about four fifths seen once. The sequenced sample consisted of peripheral blood. The source of these receptors is a man aged 40-49 years with active or convalescent COVID-19.

This chain links TRBV4-1 with TRBJ1-6; D gene unclear. Trimming pared 0 bases from V and 6 bases from J, leaving 9 bases between. The CDR3 spans 15 residues. The V gene's germline CDR1 is MGHRA and CDR2 YSYEKL. This CDR3 reads CASSQDTVPNSPLHF. CDR3 sequence (DNA): TGCGCCAGCAGCCAAGATACAGTTCCTAATTCACCCCTCCACTTT.

This rearrangement joins TRBV19 to TRBJ1-5, with TRBD1 matching 9 bases. CDR1 and CDR2 from the germline V gene are LNHDA and SQIVND (reference sequence). This CDR3 is 16 amino acids long. Trimming cost V 1 base and J 2 bases; bases outside gene matches: 3. CDR3 DNA: TGTGCCAGTAGTATAGGGACAGGGGCTGGCAATCAGCCCCAGCATTTT. Its protein product is CASSIGTGAGNQPQHF. Full variable domain (remainder filled in from reference TRBV19 and TRBJ1-5): DGGITQSPKYLFRKEGQNVTLSCEQNLNHDAMYWYRQDPGQGLRLIYYSQIVNDFQKGDIAEGYSVSREKKESFPLTVTSAQKNPTAFYLCASSIGTGAGNQPQHFGDGTRLSIL.

The chain has TRBV7-2 and TRBJ2-3, with TRBD1 identical over 11 bases. V gave up 5 bases and J gave up 5 bases; unmatched junction bases: 6. Germline V gene data show CDR1 as SGHTA and CDR2 as FQGNSA. This CDR3 comprises 15 residues. CDR3 protein: CASSTGQGAIDTQYF. The CDR3 DNA reads TGTGCCAGCAGCACCGGACAGGGGGCTATAGATACGCAGTATTTT.

The chain couples TRBV3-1 (or the pseudogene TRBV3-2) to TRBJ1-1; D is undetermined. Trimming took off 8 bases at V and 6 bases at J, with 19 bases between the two ends. Germline CDR1 LGHDT, CDR2 YNNKEL (reference sequence). CDR3 size: 14 residues. CDR3 sequence: CASGLLGGRAEAFF. For the CDR3, the DNA is TGTGCCAGCGGTCTGCTGGGAGGGAGGGCTGAAGCTTTCTTT.

This sequence joins TRBV3-1 (or the pseudogene TRBV3-2) and TRBJ1-1; D is ambiguous. CDR3 size: 12 residues. Trimming pared 4 bases from V and 7 bases from J, leaving 10 bases between. CDR1 is LGHDT, CDR2 YNNKEL, per germline (reference sequence). The CDR3 DNA reads as TGTGCCAGCAGCCTTGGATCAGGTGAAGCTTTCTTT. Translated, it gives CASSLGSGEAFF.

The chain has TRBV9 and TRBJ1-3, with no clear D. The germline gives CDR1 SGDLS, CDR2 YYNGEE. The length of the CDR3 is 15 residues. V was clipped by 6 bases and J by 4 bases, with 17 bases between them. CDR3 amino acids: CASTSGPGLGNTIYF. The DNA for the CDR3 is TGTGCCAGCACCTCTGGGCCCGGCCTGGGAAACACCATATATTTT.

The chain has TRBV19 and TRBJ1-6; possible D gene TRBD1, 5 bases. CDR3 length equals 16 residues. CDR1 is LNHDA and CDR2 is SQIVND in the germline V gene (reference sequence). With 3 bases removed from V and 8 bases from J, the gap between germline ends came to 17 bases. The CDR3: CASSIKWQGIDSPLHF. The CDR3 DNA is TGTGCCAGTAGTATTAAGTGGCAGGGAATTGATTCACCCCTCCACTTT.

The chain carries TRBV2 and TRBJ1-6; 8 bases match TRBD1. CDR1 and CDR2 from the germline V gene are SNHLY and FYNNEI. J lost 4 bases, V lost 8 bases, and 10 bases had no gene match. The CDR3 has 16 residues. In nucleotides, the CDR3 is TGTGCCAGCGCTACCGGACAGGGTGAATATAATTCACCCCTCCACTTT. Translation: CASATGQGEYNSPLHF.

CDR3 sequence: CASSQQGNEQFF. For the CDR3, the DNA is TGCGCCAGCAGCCAACAGGGGAATGAGCAGTTCTTC. The J gene is TRBJ2-1, the V gene TRBV5-1, with 7 bases fitting TRBD1. Germline lookup yields CDR1 SGHRS and CDR2 YFSETQ. With V trimmed by 4 bases and J by 7 bases, 2 bases remained unmatched. The CDR3 extends over 12 amino acids.

The J gene is TRBJ2-1, the V gene TRBV5-1; 8 bases line up with TRBD2. The CDR3 runs to 15 residues. After removal of 8 bases from V and 7 bases from J, the junction contained 14 bases not matched to a gene. The V gene's germline CDR1 is SGHRS and CDR2 YFSETQ. CDR3 in amino acids: CASLRDGGARNEQFF. In nucleotides, the CDR3 is TGCGCCAGTCTCCGGGACGGGGGGGCGAGGAATGAGCAGTTCTTC.

The V and J genes are TRBV10-1 and TRBJ2-7; no reliable D call. The V end was cut by 0 bases, the J end by 7 bases, with 13 bases between. There are 14 residues in the CDR3. The germline V gene has CDR1 WNHNN and CDR2 SYGVQD (reference sequence). CDR3 region: CASSESLDPEEQYF. The CDR3 DNA follows: TGCGCCAGCAGTGAGTCGCTTGATCCTGAGGAGCAGTACTTC.

The chain joins TRBV6-5 to TRBJ1-1, with 7 bases identical to TRBD1. The CDR3 is 12 amino acids. CDR1 is MNHEY, CDR2 SVGAGI, per germline. The V and J ends lost 10 bases and 6 bases, in that order; junction bases with no gene match: 8. CDR3 DNA sequence: TGTGCCACCCCTACAGGGGACGCTGAAGCTTTCTTT. It encodes CATPTGDAEAFF.

V usage is TRBV19 and J usage is TRBJ2-1; tentatively, D is TRBD2 (5 bases). The CDR3 runs to 12 residues. V was trimmed by 2 bases and J by 7 bases, leaving 6 bases between them. Germline values: CDR1 LNHDA, CDR2 SQIVND (reference sequence). The CDR3 region is CASSITGNEQFF. The CDR3 region has the DNA TGTGCCAGTAGTATAACGGGGAATGAGCAGTTCTTC.

The chain carries TRBV6-5 and TRBJ2-7; 8 bases map to TRBD2. The trim removed 3 bases at V and 2 bases at J, leaving 6 bases unmatched. The CDR3 has 15 residues. Germline-derived CDR1 and CDR2 are MNHEY and SVGAGI. CDR3 protein: CASSYAGGATYEQYF. DNA of the CDR3: TGTGCCAGCAGTTATGCGGGGGGCGCGACCTACGAGCAGTACTTC.

The chain employs TRBV7-2 and TRBJ1-6, with D maybe TRBD1 (6 bases). The V end was cut by 5 bases, the J end by 6 bases, with 11 bases between. Germline CDR1 SGHTA, CDR2 FQGNSA. This CDR3 is built from 14 residues. CDR3 loop: CASSKTGSNSPLHF. The CDR3 DNA follows: TGTGCCAGCAGCAAGACAGGCTCTAATTCACCCCTCCACTTT.

The chain employs TRBV11-2 and TRBJ2-3, with D tentatively TRBD1 (6 bases). This CDR3 is 17 amino acids long. The ends were cut back, 1 base at V and 1 base at J, with 15 bases in the middle. Germline V gene data show CDR1 as SGHAT and CDR2 as FQNNGV. The CDR3 loop is CASSLAYRDRGTDTQYF. CDR3 DNA sequence: TGTGCCAGCAGCTTAGCCTACAGGGATAGGGGCACAGATACGCAGTATTTT.

The CDR3 here is CASSQQRQGLGNTEAFF. CDR3 DNA: TGTGCCAGCAGCCAACAACGGCAGGGGCTTGGGAACACTGAAGCTTTCTTT. The J gene is TRBJ1-1, the V gene TRBV3-1 (or the pseudogene TRBV3-2); a weak D match, TRBD1 (6 bases). CDR1 and CDR2 (germline): LGHDT, YNNKEL (reference sequence). CDR3 length equals 17 residues. Trimming took off 2 bases at V and 1 base at J, with 17 bases between the two ends.

This chain joins TRBV7-9 and TRBJ1-1, with D perhaps matching TRBD1 (5 bases). The CDR3 has 13 amino acids. V lost 5 bases and J lost 4, with 11 bases in between. Germline V gene lookup returns CDR1 SEHNR and CDR2 FQNEAQ (reference sequence). CDR3 nucleotide sequence: TGTGCCAGCAGCCTCAGGGTGGGCACTGAAGCTTTCTTT. It is translated as CASSLRVGTEAFF.

The chain carries TRBV27 and TRBJ2-7; tentatively, D is TRBD2 (5 bases). CDR1 MNHEY and CDR2 SMNVEV come from the germline V gene (reference sequence). CDR3 length: 15 residues. Trimming took 6 bases from V and 3 from J, leaving 18 bases between them. Here the CDR3 reads CASRAPGVLDYEQYF. CDR3 DNA: TGTGCCAGCAGGGCCCCCGGGGTACTAGACTACGAGCAGTACTTC.

The V call is TRBV19, the J call TRBJ1-5, with TRBD1 matching 8 bases. The CDR3 sequence is 16 residues long. The V and J ends lost 3 bases and 0 bases, in that order; junction bases with no gene match: 4. CDR1 and CDR2 (germline): LNHDA, SQIVND (reference sequence). CDR3 region: CASSIRGPSSNQPQHF. Written as DNA, the CDR3 is TGTGCCAGTAGTATCAGGGGGCCGAGTAGCAATCAGCCCCAGCATTTT.

The V and J genes are TRBV23-1 and TRBJ2-1; TRBD2 is a possible D gene (7 bases). TRBV23-1 is an ORF, and what it does is uncertain. The V end was cut by 9 bases, the J end by 3 bases, with 27 bases between. The CDR3 loop spans 18 amino acids. The DNA of the CDR3 is TGCGCCAGGAGTGGACGCTCGGCTTGGGGGGGCCTCTACAATGAGCAGTTCTTC. Translating gives CARSGRSAWGGLYNEQFF.

V usage is TRBV4-2 and J usage is TRBJ2-7; 7 bases fit TRBD1. CDR3 size: 14 residues. The V segment lost 4 bases and the J segment 0 bases; nucleotides outside the gene matches: 3. Germline CDR1 and CDR2: LGHNA and YNFKEQ. The CDR3 sequence is CASSRQGDSYEQYF. CDR3 sequence (DNA): TGTGCCAGCAGCCGGCAGGGGGACTCCTACGAGCAGTACTTC.